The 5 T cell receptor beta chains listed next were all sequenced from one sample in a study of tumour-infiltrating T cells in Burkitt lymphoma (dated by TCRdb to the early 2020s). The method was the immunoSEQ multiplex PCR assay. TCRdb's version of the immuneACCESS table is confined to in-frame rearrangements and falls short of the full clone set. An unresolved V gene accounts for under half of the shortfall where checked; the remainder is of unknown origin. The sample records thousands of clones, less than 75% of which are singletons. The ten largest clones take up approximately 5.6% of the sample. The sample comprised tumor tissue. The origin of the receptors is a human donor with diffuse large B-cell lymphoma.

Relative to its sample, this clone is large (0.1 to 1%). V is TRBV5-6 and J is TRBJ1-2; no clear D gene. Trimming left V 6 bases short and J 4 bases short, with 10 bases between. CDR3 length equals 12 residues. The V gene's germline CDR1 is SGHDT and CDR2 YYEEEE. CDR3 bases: TGTGCCAGCACCTCCACCGGCTATGGCTACACCTTC. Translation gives CASTSTGYGYTF.

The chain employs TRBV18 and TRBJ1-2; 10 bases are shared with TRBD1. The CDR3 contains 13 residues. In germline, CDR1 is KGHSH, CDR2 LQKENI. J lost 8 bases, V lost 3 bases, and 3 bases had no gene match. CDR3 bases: TGTGCCAGCTCACCCGGGACAGGGGTCGGCTACACCTTC. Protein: CASSPGTGVGYTF.

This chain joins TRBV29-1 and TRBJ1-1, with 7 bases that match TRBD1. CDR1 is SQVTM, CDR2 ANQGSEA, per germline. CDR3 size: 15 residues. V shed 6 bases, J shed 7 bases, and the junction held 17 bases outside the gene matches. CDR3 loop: CSVKTGQQVGVEAFF. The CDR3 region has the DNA TGCAGCGTGAAAACGGGACAGCAGGTTGGGGTTGAAGCTTTCTTT.

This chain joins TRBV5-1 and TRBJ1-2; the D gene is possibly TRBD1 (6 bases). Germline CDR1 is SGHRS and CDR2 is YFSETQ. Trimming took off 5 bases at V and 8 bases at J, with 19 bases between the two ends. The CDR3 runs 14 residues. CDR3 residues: CASRLETGFYGYTF. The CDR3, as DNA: TGCGCCAGCAGGTTAGAAACAGGGTTTTACGGCTACACCTTC.

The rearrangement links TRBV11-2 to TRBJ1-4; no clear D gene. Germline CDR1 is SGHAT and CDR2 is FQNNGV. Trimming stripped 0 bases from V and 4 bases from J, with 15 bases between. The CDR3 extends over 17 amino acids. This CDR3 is CASSLDRAVLLNEKLFF. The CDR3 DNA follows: TGTGCCAGCAGCTTAGATAGAGCGGTACTCCTTAATGAAAAACTGTTTTTT. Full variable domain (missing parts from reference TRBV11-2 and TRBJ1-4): EAGVAQSPRYKIIEKRQSVAFWCNPISGHATLYWYQQILGQGPKLLIQFQNNGVVDDSQLPKDRFSAERLKGVDSTLKIQPAKLEDSAVYLCASSLDRAVLLNEKLFFGSGTQLSVL.